The 6 T cell receptor beta chains below all came from one sample that was sequenced in a study of monozygotic twins with inflammatory bowel disease. TCRdb reprocessed the 5' RACE reads and reports one entry per CDR3 protein, with no DNA. The sample data list more than 350,000 distinct CDR3 sequences. Source material: blood. The receptor source for this set is a human donor with ulcerative colitis or Crohn's disease, or a healthy co-twin of an affected twin (not recorded which).

The chain uses TRBV3-1 and TRBJ2-1; the D gene TCRdb calls, TRBD1, cannot be checked with no DNA. Germline CDR1 LGHDT, CDR2 YNNKEL (reference sequence). The CDR3 is made up of 12 amino acids. The CDR3 sequence: CASSHTGGRQFF.

The V gene is TRBV19, the J gene TRBJ1-1. Germline V lookup: CDR1 LNHDA, CDR2 SQIVND (reference sequence). CDR3 size: 14 residues. Here the CDR3 reads CASSTPDWRTEAFF. Full variable domain (remainder filled in from reference TRBV19 and TRBJ1-1): DGGITQSPKYLFRKEGQNVTLSCEQNLNHDAMYWYRQDPGQGLRLIYYSQIVNDFQKGDIAEGYSVSREKKESFPLTVTSAQKNPTAFYLCASSTPDWRTEAFFGQGTRLTVV.

The chain couples TRBV4-2 to TRBJ2-3; TCRdb proposes TRBD2, but this gene call is untestable without DNA. This CDR3 region has 13 residues. Germline CDR1 is LGHNA and CDR2 is YNFKEQ. CDR3 loop: CASSLWEGDTQYF.

V is TRBV7-9 and J is TRBJ1-1; with no DNA, the TCRdb D assignment of TRBD1 cannot be verified. Germline CDR1 reads SEHNR; CDR2 reads FQNEAQ (reference sequence). This CDR3 is 14 amino acids long. This chain's CDR3 is CASSRDRGSAEAFF.

V and J are TRBV3-1 and TRBJ1-1. Germline V gives CDR1 LGHDT, CDR2 YNNKEL (reference sequence). The CDR3 is 13 residues long. The CDR3 loop reads CASSQLAGTEAFF.

The V gene is TRBV29-1, the J gene TRBJ2-2; as DNA is missing, the TRBD1 call by TCRdb cannot be tested. Germline loops: CDR1 SQVTM, CDR2 ANQGSEA. The CDR3 consists of 13 residues. This chain's CDR3 is CSVRDSNTGELFF.